These 2 T cell receptor beta chains share one sample of origin, sequenced in a study of human T cells and chemical hapten exposure. Each CDR3 protein is one row after TCRdb ran MiXCR on the RACE reads. The sample has a few hundred thousand distinct CDR3 sequences; around 5% are singletons. Time point denoted: pre-sensitization, week 0. Treatment specified: therapeutic diphenylcyclopropenone sensitization with weekly scalp DPC. The sequencing here drew on whole blood, taken in connection with sensitization to the hapten diphenylcyclopropenone (DPC). These receptors were collected from a woman younger than 30 with alopecia areata. Some clones in this sample may be carry-over from other donors' samples.

This clonotype came up a few times. The chain recombines TRBV9 with TRBJ2-5, with 10 bases aligning to TRBD2. The germline CDR1 and CDR2 sequences are SGDLS and YYNGEE. Trimming cost V 2 bases and J 5 bases; bases outside gene matches: 6. This CDR3 spans 15 amino acids. The CDR3: CASSVSSGGRETQYF. For the CDR3, the DNA is TGTGCCAGCAGCGTGTCTAGCGGGGGACGGGAGACCCAGTACTTC.

This clonotype was seen more than once but under ten times. The chain employs TRBV4-1 and TRBJ1-2, with D unclear. The length of the CDR3 is 15 residues. Germline assignment: CDR1 MGHRA and CDR2 YSYEKL. Trimming left V 0 bases short and J 4 bases short, with 12 bases between. CDR3 DNA sequence: TGCGCCAGCAGCCAAGATAATGGGTACGGCTATGGCTACACCTTC. Its translation: CASSQDNGYGYGYTF.